This T cell receptor beta chain was identified in a study of T-cell memory formation after mild COVID-19. About the study: TCR clustering was largely donor specific. Study results and limitations: The CD4+ clones that contracted clustered mainly within CM and EM, and the CD8+ clones concentrated in EMRA. Memory sampled before infection contained some responding clones, suggesting cross-reactive memory joined.

The V gene lost 5 bases and the J gene lost 4 bases, with 19 bases spanning the gap. The germline V gene encodes CDR1 MNHEY and CDR2 SMNVEV (reference sequence). The CDR3 runs 16 residues. Each CDR3 protein gets one entry after TCRdb re-called the 5' RACE reads with MiXCR. The profile shows hundreds of thousands of distinct CDR3 sequences, 15% to 20% of them singletons. This clonotype was recorded a few times. What it binds is unknown. Input material: PBMCs or a T cell subset sorted from them (not recorded which). The chain has TRBV27 and TRBJ2-3; D possibly corresponds to TRBD1 (6 bases). The TCR originated in an adult woman who had mild COVID-19 (a few samples of this study predate the infection). Cell type and time point are not known. This CDR3 reads CASSLDPGHKADTQYF. In nucleotides, the CDR3 is TGTGCCAGCAGTCTAGATCCGGGACATAAGGCAGATACGCAGTATTTT.